The source of this T cell receptor beta chain is a study of blood T cell repertoires in COVID-19. Across the whole study: Acute and convalescent COVID-19 specimens originated in the United States, Italy and Spain.

Original data processing: Reference gene primer amplification yielded estimated nucleated cell counts. The protocol was immunoSEQ multiplex PCR, while the TCRdb copy is restricted to in-frame clones and leaves out a portion. Clone size and the V and J calls come from that table; the DNA yielded D and trimming. The sample contains under 85,000 clones, around four fifths of which appear only once. The sequencing sample was made of peripheral blood. The sequence was collected from a man aged 45 to 65 with active COVID-19.

The CDR3 DNA reads TGTGCCAGCAGTTACGGGTCAGGGAACACTGAAGCTTTCTTT. Protein sequence: CASSYGSGNTEAFF. The rearrangement links TRBV6-6 to TRBJ1-1; D unclear. The CDR3 length is 14 residues. CDR1 MNHNY and CDR2 SVGAGI come from the germline V gene (reference sequence). V was pared by 2 bases and J by 1 base, with 8 bases between.